This passage covers 14 T cell receptor beta chains from one sample sequenced in a study of blood T cell repertoires in COVID-19. Some clones are missing from TCRdb's copy, which holds only in-frame ones; the method was immunoSEQ multiplex PCR. The sample includes around 250,000 clones, about 82% of them seen just once. Sequenced: peripheral blood. These receptors were taken from a man aged 80 or over with acute or convalescent COVID-19.

This clone was counted between two and nine times. V usage is TRBV5-1 and J usage is TRBJ1-4; D gene uncertain. Germline values: CDR1 SGHRS, CDR2 YFSETQ. With 3 bases removed from V and 8 bases from J, the gap between germline ends came to 14 bases. The length of the CDR3 is 14 residues. Written as DNA, the CDR3 is TGCGCCAGCAGCTCGATGGGCCAACGGGAAAAACTGTTTTTT. Amino acids: CASSSMGQREKLFF.

The chain is built from TRBV10-1 and TRBJ1-2; D is unresolved. V dropped 7 bases and J dropped 4 bases, with 16 bases sitting between them. This CDR3 contains 14 residues. Germline values: CDR1 WNHNN, CDR2 SYGVQD (reference sequence). DNA of the CDR3: TGCGCCAGCACCCAGACGGGGATACCCTATGGCTACACCTTC. Amino acids: CASTQTGIPYGYTF.

This clone is a singleton in its sample. The rearrangement uses TRBV5-1 and TRBJ2-5; TRBD1 aligns across 8 bases. The CDR3 extends over 15 amino acids. V lost 7 bases, J lost 5 bases, and 13 bases stayed unmatched. Per the germline V gene, CDR1 is SGHRS and CDR2 is YFSETQ. The CDR3 is CASGRETGVSETQYF. CDR3 nucleotides: TGCGCCAGCGGCCGGGAGACAGGGGTATCGGAGACCCAGTACTTC.

V and J are TRBV29-1 and TRBJ2-3, with D possibly being TRBD2 (6 bases). CDR1 SQVTM and CDR2 ANQGSEA come from the germline V gene. There are 13 residues in the CDR3. V lost 3 bases and J 6 bases, leaving 13 bases between the germline ends. The CDR3 here is CSVDSSGGDTQYF. The CDR3 DNA is TGCAGCGTTGACTCATCCGGAGGGGATACGCAGTATTTT.

The chain couples TRBV5-5 to TRBJ2-7, with D possibly TRBD2 on 7 matching bases. The CDR3 loop spans 16 amino acids. V lost 6 bases and J lost 0, with 19 bases in between. The germline V gene encodes CDR1 SGHKS and CDR2 YYEKEE (reference sequence). CDR3 nucleotides: TGTGCCAGCACCCTTGCCGGGGGGCTCAGCTCCTACGAGCAGTACTTC. Residues: CASTLAGGLSSYEQYF.

V usage is TRBV3-1 (or the pseudogene TRBV3-2) and J usage is TRBJ1-5; 11 bases are a match to TRBD1. The CDR3 extends over 16 amino acids. After removal of 2 bases from V and 5 bases from J, the junction contained 5 bases not matched to a gene. Per germline, CDR1 LGHDT and CDR2 YNNKEL (reference sequence). In nucleotides, the CDR3 is TGTGCCAGCAGCCAATTCGGGACAGGGGGTGATCAGCCCCAGCATTTT. Translated, it gives CASSQFGTGGDQPQHF.

The rearrangement joins TRBV2 to TRBJ1-4, with a tentative D call TRBD1 (5 bases). The CDR3 extends over 16 amino acids. Germline V gives CDR1 SNHLY, CDR2 FYNNEI. The ends were cut back, 6 bases at V and 8 bases at J, with 22 bases in the middle. The CDR3 here is CASRGRQTTLREKLFF. The CDR3 DNA is TGTGCCAGCAGGGGGCGCCAGACGACATTACGGGAAAAACTGTTTTTT. Combining the CDR3 with reference TRBV2 and TRBJ1-4 gives the whole variable domain EPEVTQTPSHQVTQMGQEVILRCVPISNHLYFYWYRQILGQKVEFLVSFYNNEISEKSEIFDDQFSVERPDGSNFTLKIRSTKLEDSAMYFCASRGRQTTLREKLFFGSGTQLSVL.

V is TRBV5-1 and J is TRBJ2-7; 13 nucleotides match TRBD2. J was trimmed by 1 base and V by 4 bases; bases with no gene match: 5. The length of the CDR3 is 16 residues. The germline V gene encodes CDR1 SGHRS and CDR2 YFSETQ. The CDR3 nucleotides are TGCGCCAGCAGCCTGGGACTAGCGGGAAGATCCTACGAGCAGTACTTC. Translating it yields CASSLGLAGRSYEQYF.

The chain carries TRBV10-3 and TRBJ1-5; 9 bases are a match to TRBD1. Germline lookup yields CDR1 ENHRY and CDR2 SYGVKD. This CDR3 has 14 residues. V shed 2 bases, J shed 7 bases, and the junction held 3 bases outside the gene matches. This CDR3 reads CAISEGQGKQPQHF. DNA of the CDR3: TGTGCCATCAGTGAGGGACAGGGGAAACAGCCCCAGCATTTT.

The genes are TRBV29-1 and TRBJ1-3; D is perhaps TRBD1 (6 bases). CDR3 size: 15 residues. Germline CDR1 reads SQVTM; CDR2 reads ANQGSEA. V lost 3 bases and J 1 base, leaving 13 bases between the germline ends. For the CDR3, the DNA is TGCAGCGTTGATTTGGGGGGGCTATCTGGAAACACCATATATTTT. It translates to CSVDLGGLSGNTIYF. Complete variable domain (other parts from reference TRBV29-1 and TRBJ1-3): SAVISQKPSRDICQRGTSLTIQCQVDSQVTMMFWYRQQPGQSLTLIATANQGSEATYESGFVIDKFPISRPNLTFSTLTVSNMSPEDSSIYLCSVDLGGLSGNTIYFGEGSWLTVV.

The chain uses TRBV19 and TRBJ1-2; D not resolved. The CDR3 covers 14 residues. Germline V CDR1 and CDR2: LNHDA, SQIVND (reference sequence). Trimming shortened V by 1 base and J by 4 bases, and 10 bases separated the two germline ends. Written as DNA, the CDR3 is TGTGCCAGTAGTATAGGACAAGGCATCTATGGCTACACCTTC. It translates to CASSIGQGIYGYTF.

The chain recombines TRBV27 with TRBJ2-3; 8 bases line up with TRBD1. The CDR3 runs 16 residues. Germline V gives CDR1 MNHEY, CDR2 SMNVEV (reference sequence). Trimming at V came to 6 bases and at J to 4 bases, leaving 12 bases not matched to a gene. DNA for the CDR3: TGTGCCAGCAGCGGGTGGACAGGGTACCGGGCAGATACGCAGTATTTT. Its translation is CASSGWTGYRADTQYF.

V is TRBV28 and J is TRBJ2-7, with TRBD1 matching over 8 bases. V lost 5 bases and J lost 2; bases outside the gene matches: 8. The CDR3 totals 15 residues. Germline V lookup: CDR1 MDHEN, CDR2 SYDVKM. The CDR3 sequence is CASSQTTGAPYEQYF. CDR3 nucleotides: TGTGCCAGCAGTCAGACGACAGGGGCCCCCTACGAGCAGTACTTC.

The gene calls are TRBV7-2 and TRBJ1-5, with 8 positions matching TRBD1. V was clipped by 8 bases and J by 10 bases; unmatched bases: 13. Germline V gene data show CDR1 as SGHTA and CDR2 as FQGNSA. The CDR3 sequence is 14 residues long. The CDR3 spells CASQFGTGFEPQHF. CDR3 sequence (DNA): TGTGCCAGCCAATTCGGGACAGGTTTCGAACCCCAGCATTTT.